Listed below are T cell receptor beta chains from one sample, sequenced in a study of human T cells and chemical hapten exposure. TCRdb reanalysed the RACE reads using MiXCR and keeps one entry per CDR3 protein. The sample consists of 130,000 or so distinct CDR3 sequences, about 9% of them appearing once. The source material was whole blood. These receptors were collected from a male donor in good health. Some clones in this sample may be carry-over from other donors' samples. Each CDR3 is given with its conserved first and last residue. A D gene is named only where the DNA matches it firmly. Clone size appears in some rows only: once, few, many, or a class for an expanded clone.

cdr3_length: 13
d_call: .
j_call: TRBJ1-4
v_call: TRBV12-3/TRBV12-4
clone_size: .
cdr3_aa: CASSGAGNEKLFF

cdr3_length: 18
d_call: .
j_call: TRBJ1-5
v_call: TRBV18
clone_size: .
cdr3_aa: CASSPRVSQGYSNQPQHF

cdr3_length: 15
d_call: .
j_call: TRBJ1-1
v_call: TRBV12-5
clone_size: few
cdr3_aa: CASGLGGTGDTEAFF

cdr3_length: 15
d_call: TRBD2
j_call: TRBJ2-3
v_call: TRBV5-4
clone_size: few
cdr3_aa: CASSVPGLATDTQYF

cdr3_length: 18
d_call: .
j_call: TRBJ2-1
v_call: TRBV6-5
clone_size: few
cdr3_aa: CASSYSISGDDSYNEQFF

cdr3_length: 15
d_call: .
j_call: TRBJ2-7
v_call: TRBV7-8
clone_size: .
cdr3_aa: CASSLGGRVSYEQYF

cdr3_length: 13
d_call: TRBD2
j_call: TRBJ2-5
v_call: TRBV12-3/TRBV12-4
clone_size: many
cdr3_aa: CASSLDGRETQYF

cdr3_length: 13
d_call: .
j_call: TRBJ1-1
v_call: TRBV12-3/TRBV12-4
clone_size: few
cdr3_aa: CASSLGEVSEAFF

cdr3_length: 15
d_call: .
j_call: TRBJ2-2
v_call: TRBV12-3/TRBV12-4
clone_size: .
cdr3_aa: CASSLLGGNTGELFF

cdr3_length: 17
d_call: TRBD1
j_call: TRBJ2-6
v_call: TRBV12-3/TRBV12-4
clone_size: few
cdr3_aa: CASRGTGSFSGANVLTF

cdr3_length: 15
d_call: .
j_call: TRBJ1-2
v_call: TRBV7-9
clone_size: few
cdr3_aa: CASSQFSGTNYGYTF

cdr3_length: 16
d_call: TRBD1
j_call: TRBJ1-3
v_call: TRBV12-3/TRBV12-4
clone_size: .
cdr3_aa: CANELRDSHSGNTIYF

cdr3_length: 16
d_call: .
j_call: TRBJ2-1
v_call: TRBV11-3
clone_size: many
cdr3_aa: CASSPGVGGNYNEQFF

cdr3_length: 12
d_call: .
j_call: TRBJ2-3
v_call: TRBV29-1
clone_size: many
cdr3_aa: CSVDRRTDTQYF

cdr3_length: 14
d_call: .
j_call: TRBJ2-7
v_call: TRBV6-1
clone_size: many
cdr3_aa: CASSRGGTIYEQYF

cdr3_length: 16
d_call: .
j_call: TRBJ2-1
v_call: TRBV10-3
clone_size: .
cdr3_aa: CAISQAGTDGNDEQFF

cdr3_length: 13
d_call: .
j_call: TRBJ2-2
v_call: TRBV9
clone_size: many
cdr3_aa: CASSPRLAGELFF

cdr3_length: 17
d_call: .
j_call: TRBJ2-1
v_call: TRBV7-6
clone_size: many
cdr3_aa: CASSIQRDSPSYNEQFF

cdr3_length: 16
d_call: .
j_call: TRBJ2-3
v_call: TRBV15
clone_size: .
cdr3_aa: CATSVGADDSTDTQYF

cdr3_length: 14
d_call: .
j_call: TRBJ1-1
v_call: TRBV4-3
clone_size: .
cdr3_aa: CASGPGHKNTEAFF

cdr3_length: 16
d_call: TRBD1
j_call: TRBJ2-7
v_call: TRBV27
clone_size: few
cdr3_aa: CASSLGMDRGSYEQYF

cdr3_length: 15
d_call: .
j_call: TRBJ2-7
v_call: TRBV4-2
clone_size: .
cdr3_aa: CASSQVWGISHEQYF

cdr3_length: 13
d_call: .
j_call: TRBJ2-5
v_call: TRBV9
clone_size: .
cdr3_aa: CASSVRGEETQYF

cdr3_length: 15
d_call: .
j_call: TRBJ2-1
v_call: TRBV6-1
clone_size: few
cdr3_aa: CASSEEDEGYNEQFF

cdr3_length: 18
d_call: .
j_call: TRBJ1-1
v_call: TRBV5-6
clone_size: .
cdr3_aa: CASSQRGRIWGKDTEAFF

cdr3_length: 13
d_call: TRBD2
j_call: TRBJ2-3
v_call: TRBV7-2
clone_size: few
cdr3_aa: CASSFPSGYTQYF

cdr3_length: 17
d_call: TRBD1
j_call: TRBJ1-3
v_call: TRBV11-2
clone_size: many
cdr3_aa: CASSFGPPTGTGNTIYF

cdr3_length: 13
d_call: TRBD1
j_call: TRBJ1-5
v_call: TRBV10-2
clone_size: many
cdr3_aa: CASRDRGNQPQHF

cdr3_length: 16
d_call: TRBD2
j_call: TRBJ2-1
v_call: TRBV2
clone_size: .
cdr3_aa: CASSEGRLAGDNEQFF

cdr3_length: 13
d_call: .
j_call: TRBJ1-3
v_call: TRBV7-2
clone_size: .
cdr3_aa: CASSPETGNTIYF

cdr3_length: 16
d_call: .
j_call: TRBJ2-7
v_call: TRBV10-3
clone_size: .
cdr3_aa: CAISEGWGESSYEQYF

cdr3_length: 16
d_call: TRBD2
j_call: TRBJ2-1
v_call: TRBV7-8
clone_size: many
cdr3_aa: CASSLLSGRYYNEQFF

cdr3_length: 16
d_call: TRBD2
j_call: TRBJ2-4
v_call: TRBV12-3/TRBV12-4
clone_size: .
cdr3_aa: CASSLSSGKHKNIQYF

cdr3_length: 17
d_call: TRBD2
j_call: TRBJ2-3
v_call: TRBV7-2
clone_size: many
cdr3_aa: CASSSMTSGRGTDTQYF

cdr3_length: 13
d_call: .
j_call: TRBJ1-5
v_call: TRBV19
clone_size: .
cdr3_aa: CASKGAGNQPQHF

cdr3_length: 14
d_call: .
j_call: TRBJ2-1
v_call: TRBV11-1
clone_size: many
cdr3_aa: CASRDQNRNNEQFF

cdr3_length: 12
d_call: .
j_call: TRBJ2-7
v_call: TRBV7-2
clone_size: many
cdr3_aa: CASSYPGYEQYF

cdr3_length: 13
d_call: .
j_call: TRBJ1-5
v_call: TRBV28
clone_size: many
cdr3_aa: CASSPAGLQPQHF

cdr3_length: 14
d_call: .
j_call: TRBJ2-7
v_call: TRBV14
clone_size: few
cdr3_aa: CASSLRLSSYEQYF

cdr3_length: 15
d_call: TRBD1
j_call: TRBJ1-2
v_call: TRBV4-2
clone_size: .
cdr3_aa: CASSQVTGQGFGYTF

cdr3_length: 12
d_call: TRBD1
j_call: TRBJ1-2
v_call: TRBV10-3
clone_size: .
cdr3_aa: CAISGLDREDTF

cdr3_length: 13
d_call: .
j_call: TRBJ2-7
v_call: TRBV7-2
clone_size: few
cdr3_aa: CASSLRRNYEQYF

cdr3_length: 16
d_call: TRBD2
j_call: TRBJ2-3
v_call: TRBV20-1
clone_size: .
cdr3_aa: CSARGLLAGGSGAQCF

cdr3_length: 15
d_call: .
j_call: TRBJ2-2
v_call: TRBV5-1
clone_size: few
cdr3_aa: CASNRAFRGSGELFF

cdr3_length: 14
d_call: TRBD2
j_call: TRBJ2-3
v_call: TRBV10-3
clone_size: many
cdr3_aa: CATTLAGAEDTQYF

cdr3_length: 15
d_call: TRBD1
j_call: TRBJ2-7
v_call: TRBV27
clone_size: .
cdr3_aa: CASSLVGQGASEQYF

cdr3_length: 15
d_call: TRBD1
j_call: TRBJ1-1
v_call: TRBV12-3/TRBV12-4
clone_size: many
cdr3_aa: CASSTRQGSGTEAFF